This T cell receptor (beta chain) stems from a study of T cells in Graves' hyperthyroidism and ophthalmopathy. Findings and caveats of the study: Model predictions of ophthalmopathy came a median approximately 6.2 months before onset.

For the diagnoses, clinical symptoms, serum thyroxine and TRAb, thyroid ultrasound and orbital computed tomography were used. Sampled blood dates from first hyperthyroidism diagnosis, and it precedes any ophthalmopathy symptoms. A few counts support this clonotype. Its antigen is as yet unknown. The CDR3 consists of 14 residues. The ends lost 2 bases at V and 5 bases at J; junction bases unmatched: 1. The germline gives CDR1 DFQATT, CDR2 SNEGSKA (reference sequence). RNA transcripts gave rise to amplified TCR beta CDR3 regions. The HTBI set primed first-round TCR CDR3 RT-PCR. Using its own MiXCR run on the multiplex PCR reads, TCRdb lists one record per CDR3 protein. Among fewer than 500,000 distinct CDR3 sequences, approximately 15% were seen once, and the ten largest hold 20%.

Input material: blood. The chain couples TRBV20-1 to TRBJ1-5; 12 bases line up with TRBD1. The sequence came from a man in his thirties or forties with Graves' hyperthyroidism that later progressed to Graves' ophthalmopathy. The CDR3: CSARRDRGHQPQHF. DNA of the CDR3: TGCAGTGCTAGAAGGGACAGGGGGCATCAGCCCCAGCATTTT.